This section outlines one TCR beta chain sequence together with its context. Its antigen is currently not known. Its ends do not fully match the called genes, so a read error is possible. This specimen comes from a study of Ad26.COV2.S vaccination and SARS-CoV-2 variants (dated by TCRdb to 2020 to 2023). Study-wide context: Donors in the vaccine arm were drawn from COV1001, a phase I-IIa trial of Ad26.COV2.S in healthy adults that was multicentre, randomized, double-blind and placebo-controlled. The specificity and breadth of SARS-CoV-2-reactive T cell receptors after Ad26.COV2.S vaccination were assessed by TCRbeta repertoire sequencing. Ad26.COV2.S was given intramuscularly at 5x10^10 or 1x10^11 viral particles, as a single shot or as two shots 56 days apart. Blinding of investigators to trial group allocation was maintained during experiments and outcome assessment. Participants in the trial were split at random into five groups of five each, receiving low-dose or high-dose Ad26.COV2.S once or twice, or else placebo on both occasions. The TCR-sequenced set comprised approximately 32 samples: approximately 20 Ad26.COV2.S vaccine recipients, 5 placebo recipients and 8 SARS-CoV-2 convalescent individuals.

TCRbeta CDR3 regions were sequenced with the immunoSEQ Assay. After extraction, genomic DNA underwent amplification by bias-controlled multiplex PCR, followed by high-throughput sequencing. The source study handled its data this way. Collapsing and filtering of sequences were performed to quantify the absolute abundance of each unique TCRbeta CDR3 region. T cell fraction was estimated by normalization of TCRbeta template counts to usable DNA, with usable DNA being measured through amplification of reference genes present in all nucleated cells. Repertoire TCRs were annotated as SARS-CoV-2-specific when V gene, CDR3 amino acid sequence and J gene were exactly matched to a known reactive TCR set. The reference SARS-CoV-2 TCR set was obtained from MIRA and was filtered for enrichment in COVID-19-positive ImmuneCODE repertoires, whereby public or cross-reactive TCRs were removed. Based on the MIRA antigens, annotated TCRs were further analysed at the level of specific ORF or position within ORF. Depth was the summed frequency of annotated unique rearrangements, while breadth was defined as annotated unique rearrangements over total unique productive rearrangements. Group comparisons of TCR breadth used two-sided Wilcoxon rank-sum tests. What TCRdb holds here is the immuneACCESS table cut down to in-frame rearrangements. Part of the clones is not present; checked against another copy, under half of the missing clones reflect an unresolved V gene, and the others are unexplained. V and J calls plus clone size are reproduced from that table; the DNA served to infer D and trimming. The sample has some 340,000 clones on record, around 81% of them singletons. The top ten clonotypes cover around 2.2% of the sample.

The sample's treatment or condition label, in plain terms: some 20 received Ad26.COV2.S at low or high dose, single or two shots; several received placebo; per-sample allocation not given. For vaccine and placebo recipients, the sequenced repertoires came from samples collected on day 63 after the first injection. Cohort 1b enrolled fewer than 30 adults aged 18-55 years at a single site in Boston, USA, between 29 July and 7 August 2020. Ad26.COV2.S was a replication-incompetent adenovirus type 26 vector expressing a prefusion-stabilized SARS-CoV-2 spike protein from the original Wuhan strain. What the authors observed across the whole study: It was noted by the authors that total T cell responses may have been underestimated by the TCR breadth and depth analyses. The study was not powered to compare responses between vaccine doses or regimens. Compared with placebo recipients, Ad26.COV2.S recipients showed higher spike-specific TCR breadth (P = 0.0014). Vaccine and placebo recipients had comparable non-spike TCR breadth, which fits with the vaccine containing only spike. After vaccination, substantial breadth of spike-specific CD8+ and CD4+ T cell responses was reported.

The input for sequencing was peripheral blood, taken in a trial of Ad26.COV2.S vaccine versus placebo. The TCR sequence derives from a person between 18 and 59 years old who received the Ad26.COV2.S COVID-19 vaccine or a placebo.

The sequence in DNA is TGTGCCAGCAGCCATCGAGCGCCAGGAAGCCACTTC. Its translation is CASSHRAPGSHF. The chain couples TRBV28 to TRBJ2-5; no D gene is confidently identified. Per the germline V gene, MDHEN is the CDR1 and SYDVKM is the CDR2. From the cysteine up to the phenylalanine, the CDR3 has a length of 12 residues. The CDR3 DNA has 36 bases and is translated from base 1.